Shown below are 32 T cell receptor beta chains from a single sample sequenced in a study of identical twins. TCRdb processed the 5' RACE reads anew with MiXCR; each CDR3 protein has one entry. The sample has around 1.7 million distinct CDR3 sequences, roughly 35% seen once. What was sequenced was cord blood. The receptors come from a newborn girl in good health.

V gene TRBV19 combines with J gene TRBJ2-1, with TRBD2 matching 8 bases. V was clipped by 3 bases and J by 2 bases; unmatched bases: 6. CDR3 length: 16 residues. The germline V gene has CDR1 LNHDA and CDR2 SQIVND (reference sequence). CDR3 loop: CASSINSGGPYNEQFF. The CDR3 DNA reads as TGTGCCAGTAGTATTAATTCGGGAGGGCCCTACAATGAGCAGTTCTTC.

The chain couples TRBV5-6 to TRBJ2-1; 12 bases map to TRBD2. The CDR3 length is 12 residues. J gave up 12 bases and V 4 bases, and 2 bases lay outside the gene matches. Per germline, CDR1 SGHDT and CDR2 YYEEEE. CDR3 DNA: TGTGCCAGCAGCCCGGGACTAGCGGGGCAGTTCTTC. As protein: CASSPGLAGQFF. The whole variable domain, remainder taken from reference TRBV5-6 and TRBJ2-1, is DAGVTQSPTHLIKTRGQQVTLRCSPKSGHDTVSWYQQALGQGPQFIFQYYEEEERQRGNFPDRFSGHQFPNYSSELNVNALLLGDSALYLCASSPGLAGQFFGPGTRLTVL.

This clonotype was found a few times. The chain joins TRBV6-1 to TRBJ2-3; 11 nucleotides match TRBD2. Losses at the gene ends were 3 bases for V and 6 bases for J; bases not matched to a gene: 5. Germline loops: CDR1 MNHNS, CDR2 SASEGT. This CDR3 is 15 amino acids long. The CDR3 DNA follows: TGTGCCAGCAGTGAGGTGACTAGCGGGACGGATACGCAGTATTTT. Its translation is CASSEVTSGTDTQYF.

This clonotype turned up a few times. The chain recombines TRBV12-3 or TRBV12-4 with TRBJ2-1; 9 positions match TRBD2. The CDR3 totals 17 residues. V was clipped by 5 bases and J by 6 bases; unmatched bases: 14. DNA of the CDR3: TGTGCCAGCAGTCCCTTGTTGTCTAGCGGGATGCCCAATGAGCAGTTCTTC. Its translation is CASSPLLSSGMPNEQFF.

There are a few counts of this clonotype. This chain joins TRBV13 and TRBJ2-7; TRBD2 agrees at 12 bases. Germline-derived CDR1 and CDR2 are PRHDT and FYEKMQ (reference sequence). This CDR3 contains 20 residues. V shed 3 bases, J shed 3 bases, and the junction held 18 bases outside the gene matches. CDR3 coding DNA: TGTGCCAGCAGCTTGACCCCCGGACCGACTGGACTAGCGGGATTCTACGAGCAGTACTTC. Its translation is CASSLTPGPTGLAGFYEQYF.

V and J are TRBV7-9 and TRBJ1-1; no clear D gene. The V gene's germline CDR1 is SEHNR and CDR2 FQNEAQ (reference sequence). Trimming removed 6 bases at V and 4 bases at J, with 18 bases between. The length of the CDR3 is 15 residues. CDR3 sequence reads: CASSIGFEAGTEAFF. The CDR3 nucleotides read TGTGCCAGCAGTATTGGATTCGAGGCAGGCACTGAAGCTTTCTTT.

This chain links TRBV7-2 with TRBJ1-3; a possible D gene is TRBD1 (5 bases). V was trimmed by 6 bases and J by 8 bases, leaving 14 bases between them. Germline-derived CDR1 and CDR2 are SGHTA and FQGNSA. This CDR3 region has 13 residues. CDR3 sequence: CASSPGIGDTIYF. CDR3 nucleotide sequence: TGTGCCAGCAGTCCGGGAATAGGGGACACCATATATTTT.

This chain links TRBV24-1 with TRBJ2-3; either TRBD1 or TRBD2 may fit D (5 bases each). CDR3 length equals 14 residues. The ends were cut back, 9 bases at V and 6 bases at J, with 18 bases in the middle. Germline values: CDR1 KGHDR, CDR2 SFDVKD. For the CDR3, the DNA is TGTGCCACCCGAGGGGTGGGGATCTCCGATACGCAGTATTTT. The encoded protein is CATRGVGISDTQYF.

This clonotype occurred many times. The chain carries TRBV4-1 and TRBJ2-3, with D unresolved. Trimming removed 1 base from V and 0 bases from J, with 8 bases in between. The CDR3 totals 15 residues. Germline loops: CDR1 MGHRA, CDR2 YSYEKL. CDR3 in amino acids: CASSQVPVSTDTQYF. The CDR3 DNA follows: TGCGCCAGCAGCCAAGTCCCAGTTAGCACAGATACGCAGTATTTT.

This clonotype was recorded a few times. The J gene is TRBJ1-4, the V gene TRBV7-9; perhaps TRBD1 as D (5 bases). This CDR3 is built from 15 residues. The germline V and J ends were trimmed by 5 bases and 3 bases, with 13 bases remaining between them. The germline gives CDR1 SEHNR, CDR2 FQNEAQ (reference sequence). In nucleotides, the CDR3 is TGTGCCAGCAGCGCACTCGGGACGGCTAATGAAAAACTGTTTTTT. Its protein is CASSALGTANEKLFF. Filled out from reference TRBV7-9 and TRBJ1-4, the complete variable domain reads DTGVSQNPRHKITKRGQNVTFRCDPISEHNRLYWYRQTLGQGPEFLTYFQNEAQLEKSRLLSDRFSAERPKGSFSTLEIQRTEQGDSAMYLCASSALGTANEKLFFGSGTQLSVL.

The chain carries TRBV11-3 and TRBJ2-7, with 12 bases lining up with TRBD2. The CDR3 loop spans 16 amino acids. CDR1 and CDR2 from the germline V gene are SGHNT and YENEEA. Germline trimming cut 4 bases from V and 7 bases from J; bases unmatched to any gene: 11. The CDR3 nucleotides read TGTGCCAGCAGCTCGGCACTAGCGGGAGGCGGCAATGAGCAGTACTTC. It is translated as CASSSALAGGGNEQYF. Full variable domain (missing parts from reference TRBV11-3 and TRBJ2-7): EAGVVQSPRYKIIEKKQPVAFWCNPISGHNTLYWYLQNLGQGPELLIRYENEEAVDDSQLPKDRFSAERLKGVDSTLKIQPAELGDSAVYLCASSSALAGGGNEQYFGPGTRLTVT.

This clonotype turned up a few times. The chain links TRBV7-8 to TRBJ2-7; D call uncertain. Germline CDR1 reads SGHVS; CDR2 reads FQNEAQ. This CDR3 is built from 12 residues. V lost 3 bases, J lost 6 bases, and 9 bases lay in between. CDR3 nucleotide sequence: TGTGCCAGCAGCTTTAGTGACGCCGAGCAGTACTTC. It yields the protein CASSFSDAEQYF.

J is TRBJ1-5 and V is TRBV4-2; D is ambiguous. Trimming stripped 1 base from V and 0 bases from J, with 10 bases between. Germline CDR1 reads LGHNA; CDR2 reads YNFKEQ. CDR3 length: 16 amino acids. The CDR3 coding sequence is TGTGCCAGCAGCCAAGTAGGGCTGTATAGCAATCAGCCCCAGCATTTT. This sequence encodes CASSQVGLYSNQPQHF.

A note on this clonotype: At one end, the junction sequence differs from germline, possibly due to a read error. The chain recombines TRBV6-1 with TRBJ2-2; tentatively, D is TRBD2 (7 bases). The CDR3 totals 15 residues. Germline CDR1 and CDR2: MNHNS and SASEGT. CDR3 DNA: TGTGCCGGCAGACAAAAAGGGGGGGGCACCGGGGAGCTGTTTTTT. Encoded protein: CAGRQKGGGTGELFF.

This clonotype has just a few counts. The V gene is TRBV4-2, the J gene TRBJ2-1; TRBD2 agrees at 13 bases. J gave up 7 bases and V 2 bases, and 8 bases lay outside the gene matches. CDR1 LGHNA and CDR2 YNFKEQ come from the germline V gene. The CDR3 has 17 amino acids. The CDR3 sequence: CASSQNLETSGRNEQFF. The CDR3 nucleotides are TGTGCCAGCAGCCAAAATTTAGAGACTAGCGGGAGGAATGAGCAGTTCTTC.

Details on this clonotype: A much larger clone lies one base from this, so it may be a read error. CDR3 in DNA: TGCAGCGTGGTCGGGATACGAGAGACCCAGTACTTC. This encodes CSVVGIRETQYF. J is TRBJ2-5 and V is TRBV29-1; a possible D gene is TRBD2 (5 bases). The CDR3 is 12 residues long. V lost 6 bases, J lost 4 bases, and 12 bases lay in between. Germline CDR1 and CDR2: SQVTM and ANQGSEA.

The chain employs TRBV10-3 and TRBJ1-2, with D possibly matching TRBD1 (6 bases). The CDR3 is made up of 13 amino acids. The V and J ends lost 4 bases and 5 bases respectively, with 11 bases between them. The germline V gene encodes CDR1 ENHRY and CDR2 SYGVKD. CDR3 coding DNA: TGTGCCATCAGTGGGACAGCGAGTTATGGCTACACCTTC. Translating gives CAISGTASYGYTF.

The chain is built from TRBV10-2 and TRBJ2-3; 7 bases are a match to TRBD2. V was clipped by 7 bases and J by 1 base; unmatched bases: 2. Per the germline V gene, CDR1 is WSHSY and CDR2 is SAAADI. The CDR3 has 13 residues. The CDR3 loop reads CASNLAGTDTQYF. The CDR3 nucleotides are TGCGCCAGCAACCTAGCGGGCACAGATACGCAGTATTTT.

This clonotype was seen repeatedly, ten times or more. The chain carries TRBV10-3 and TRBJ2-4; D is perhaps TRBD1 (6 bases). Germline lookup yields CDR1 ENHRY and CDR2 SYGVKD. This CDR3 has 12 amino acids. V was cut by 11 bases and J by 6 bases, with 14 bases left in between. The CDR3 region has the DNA TGTGCCTTTCCGGGACAAACAAACATTCAGTACTTC. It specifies CAFPGQTNIQYF.

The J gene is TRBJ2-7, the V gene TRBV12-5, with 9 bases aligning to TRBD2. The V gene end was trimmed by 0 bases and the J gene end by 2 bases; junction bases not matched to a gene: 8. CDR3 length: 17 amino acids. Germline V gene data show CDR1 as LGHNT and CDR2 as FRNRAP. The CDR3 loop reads CASGLVPRVAGAYEQYF. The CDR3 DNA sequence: TGTGCTAGTGGTTTGGTACCCCGGGTAGCGGGAGCCTACGAGCAGTACTTC.

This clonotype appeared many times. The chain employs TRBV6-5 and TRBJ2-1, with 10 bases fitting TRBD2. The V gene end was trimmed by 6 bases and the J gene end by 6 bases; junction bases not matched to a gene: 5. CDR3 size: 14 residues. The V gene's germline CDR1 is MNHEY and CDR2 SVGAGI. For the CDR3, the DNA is TGTGCCAGCAGACGGACTAGCGGAGCCAATGAGCAGTTCTTC. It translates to CASRRTSGANEQFF.

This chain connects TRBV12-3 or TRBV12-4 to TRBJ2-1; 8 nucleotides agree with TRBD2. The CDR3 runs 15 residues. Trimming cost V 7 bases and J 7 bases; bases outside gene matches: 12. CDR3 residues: CASTVLGGALNEQFF. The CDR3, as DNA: TGTGCCAGCACTGTGCTCGGGGGGGCCTTGAATGAGCAGTTCTTC.

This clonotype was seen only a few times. CDR3 region: CASSEPIGTSGGDNEQFF. In nucleotides, the CDR3 is TGTGCCAGCAGTGAACCTATCGGGACTAGCGGGGGTGACAATGAGCAGTTCTTC. The chain combines TRBV25-1 with TRBJ2-1; 14 bases are a match to TRBD2. The CDR3 loop spans 18 amino acids. V shed 2 bases and J 5 bases; nucleotides not matched to a gene: 8. Germline CDR1 is MGHDK and CDR2 is SYGVNS.

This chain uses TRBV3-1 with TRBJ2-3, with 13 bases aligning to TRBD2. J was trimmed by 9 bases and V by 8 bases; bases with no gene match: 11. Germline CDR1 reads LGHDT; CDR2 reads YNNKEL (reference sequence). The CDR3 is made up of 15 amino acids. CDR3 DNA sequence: TGTGCCAGCGAGGGACTAGCGGGGCCGGCGGCCACGCAGTATTTT. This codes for CASEGLAGPAATQYF.

The CDR3 nucleotides are TGTGCCAGCAGCTTGTCACTAGCGAACTCCTACGAGCAGTACTTC. Its translation is CASSLSLANSYEQYF. This chain connects TRBV5-6 to TRBJ2-7, with 7 bases that match TRBD2. The CDR3 is 15 residues long. Trimming cost V 1 base and J 0 bases; bases outside gene matches: 4. Per the germline V gene, CDR1 is SGHDT and CDR2 is YYEEEE.

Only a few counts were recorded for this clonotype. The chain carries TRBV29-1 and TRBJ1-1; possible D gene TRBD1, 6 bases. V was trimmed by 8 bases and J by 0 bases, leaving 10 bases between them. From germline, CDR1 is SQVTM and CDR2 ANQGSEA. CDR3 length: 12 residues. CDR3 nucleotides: TGCAGCCCACAGGGCATGAACACTGAAGCTTTCTTT. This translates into CSPQGMNTEAFF.

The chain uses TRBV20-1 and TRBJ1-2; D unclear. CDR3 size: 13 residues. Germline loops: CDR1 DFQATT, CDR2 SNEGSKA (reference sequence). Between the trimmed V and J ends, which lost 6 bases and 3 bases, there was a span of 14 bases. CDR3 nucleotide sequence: TGCAGTGCGCCACCGGACGGAGACTATGGCTACACCTTC. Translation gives CSAPPDGDYGYTF.

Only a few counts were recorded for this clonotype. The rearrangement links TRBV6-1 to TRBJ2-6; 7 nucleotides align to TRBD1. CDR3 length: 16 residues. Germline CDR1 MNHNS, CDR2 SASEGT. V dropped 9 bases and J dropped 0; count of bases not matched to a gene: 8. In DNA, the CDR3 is TGTGCCAGTCAGACAGGGCCCATCTCTGGGGCCAACGTCCTGACTTTC. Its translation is CASQTGPISGANVLTF.

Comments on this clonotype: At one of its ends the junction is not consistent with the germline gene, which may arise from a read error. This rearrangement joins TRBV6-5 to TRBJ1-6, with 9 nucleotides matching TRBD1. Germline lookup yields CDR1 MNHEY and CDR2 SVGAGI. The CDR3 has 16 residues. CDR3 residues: CASSYRTGASNSPPHF. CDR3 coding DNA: TGTGCCAGCAGTTACCGGACAGGGGCGTCGAATTCACCCCCCCACTTT.

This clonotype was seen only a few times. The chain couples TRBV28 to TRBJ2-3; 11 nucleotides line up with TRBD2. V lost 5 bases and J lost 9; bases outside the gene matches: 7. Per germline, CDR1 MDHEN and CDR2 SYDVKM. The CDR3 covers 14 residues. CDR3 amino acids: CASSMTSGEETQYF. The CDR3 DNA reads TGTGCCAGCAGTATGACTAGCGGGGAGGAAACGCAGTATTTT.

CDR3 residues: CASSPEAFYEQYF. For the CDR3, the DNA is TGTGCCAGCTCACCAGAGGCTTTCTACGAGCAGTACTTC. The gene calls are TRBV18 and TRBJ2-7; the D is unclear. CDR1 is KGHSH, CDR2 LQKENI, per germline. This CDR3 is built from 13 residues. The germline V and J ends were trimmed by 2 bases and 3 bases, with 8 bases remaining between them.

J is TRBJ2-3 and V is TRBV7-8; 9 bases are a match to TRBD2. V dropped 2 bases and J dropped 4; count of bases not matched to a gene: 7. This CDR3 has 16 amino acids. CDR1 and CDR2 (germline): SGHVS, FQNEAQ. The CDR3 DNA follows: TGTGCCAGCAGCTTATTTGCTAGCGGGGCACCAGATACGCAGTATTTT. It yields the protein CASSLFASGAPDTQYF.